The clone carrying this T cell receptor (beta chain) was recorded a few times. What it recognizes is unknown. One entry per CDR3 protein results from TCRdb running MiXCR on the 5' RACE reads. The sample yields approximately 670,000 distinct CDR3 sequences, 5.5% to 7.5% seen once. The CDR3 is made up of 15 amino acids. CDR1 and CDR2 (germline): SSHAT, FNYEAQ (reference sequence). Trimming removed 8 bases from V and 7 bases from J; junction bases left unmatched: 9. This sample is part of a study of identical twins. General study findings and limits: Clonotypes of the beta chain that were abundant in cord blood carried fewer insertions (memory repertoires showed none).

The chain links TRBV7-7 to TRBJ2-2; 11 bases align to TRBD1. Sample: naive T cells sorted from blood. The receptor comes from a man younger than 35 in good health. The CDR3 sequence: CASGPGTGGIGELFF. In DNA, the CDR3 is TGTGCCAGCGGACCCGGGACAGGGGGTATCGGGGAGCTGTTTTTT.